This T cell receptor beta chain was recorded in a study of T cell repertoires in cytomegalovirus infection. Study details: As its CMV epitopes, the study selected recently identified HLA-C-restricted and well-studied HLA-B-restricted targets. Based on public TCR beta signatures, there were indications of CMV infection and of a matching HLA type.

TCRdb re-called the reads with MiXCR, one entry per CDR3 protein. The table includes about 270,000 distinct CDR3 sequences, about 20% detected once. Concerning this clonotype itself: Its antigen is not known.

Looked up from germline, CDR1 is MNHEY and CDR2 is SMNVEV (reference sequence). V lost 6 bases and J lost 0, with 23 bases in between. The CDR3 loop spans 18 amino acids. This chain joins TRBV27 and TRBJ1-1, with D possibly matching TRBD1 (5 bases). The sequences come from cultured PBMCs, collected from culture after CMV antigen stimulation. The TCR originated in a human donor in good health (CMV status not recorded). Some clones in this sample may be carry-over from other donors' samples. CDR3 protein: CASSWLGGYRRLNTEAFF. DNA for the CDR3: TGTGCCAGCAGCTGGCTGGGGGGATACAGGAGACTGAACACTGAAGCTTTCTTT.